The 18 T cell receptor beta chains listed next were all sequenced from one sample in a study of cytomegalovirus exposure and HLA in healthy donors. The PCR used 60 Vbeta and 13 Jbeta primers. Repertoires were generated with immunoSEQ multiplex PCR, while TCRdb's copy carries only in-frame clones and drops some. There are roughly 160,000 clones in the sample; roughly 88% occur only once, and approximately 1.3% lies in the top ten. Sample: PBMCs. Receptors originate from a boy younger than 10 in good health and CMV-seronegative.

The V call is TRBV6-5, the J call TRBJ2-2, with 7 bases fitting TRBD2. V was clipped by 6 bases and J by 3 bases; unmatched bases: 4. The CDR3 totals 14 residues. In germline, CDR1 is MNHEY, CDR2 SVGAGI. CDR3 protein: CASSRLAYTGELFF. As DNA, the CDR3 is TGTGCCAGCAGCAGACTAGCATACACCGGGGAGCTGTTTTTT.

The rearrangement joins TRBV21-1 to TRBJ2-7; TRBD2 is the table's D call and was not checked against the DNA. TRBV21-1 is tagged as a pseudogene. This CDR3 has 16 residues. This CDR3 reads CASSFIWLAGGYEQYV. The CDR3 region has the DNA TGTGCCAGCAGCTTTATCTGGTTAGCGGGGGGCTACGAGCAGTACGTC.

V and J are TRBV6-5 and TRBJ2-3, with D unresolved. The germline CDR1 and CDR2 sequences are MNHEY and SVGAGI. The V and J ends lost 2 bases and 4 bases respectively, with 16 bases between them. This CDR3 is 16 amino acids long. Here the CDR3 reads CASSYPPRIRADTQYF. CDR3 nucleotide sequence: TGTGCCAGCAGTTACCCCCCGAGGATCCGGGCAGATACGCAGTATTTT.

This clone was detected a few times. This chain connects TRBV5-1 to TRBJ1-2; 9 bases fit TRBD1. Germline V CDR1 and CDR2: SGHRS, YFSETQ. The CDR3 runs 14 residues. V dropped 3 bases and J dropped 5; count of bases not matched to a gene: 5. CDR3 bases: TGCGCCAGCAGCTCGGACAGGGGCCGTTATGGCTACACCTTC. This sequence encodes CASSSDRGRYGYTF.

CDR3 nucleotide sequence: TGTGCCAGCAGTGCCACAGGGGGCCTTCTTGAAAAACTGTTTTTT. It codes for CASSATGGLLEKLFF. The chain uses TRBV6-4 and TRBJ1-4; TRBD1 agrees at 9 bases. The CDR3 runs 15 residues. Germline-derived CDR1 and CDR2 are MRHNA and SNTAGT. Germline trimming cut 4 bases from V and 7 bases from J; bases unmatched to any gene: 7.

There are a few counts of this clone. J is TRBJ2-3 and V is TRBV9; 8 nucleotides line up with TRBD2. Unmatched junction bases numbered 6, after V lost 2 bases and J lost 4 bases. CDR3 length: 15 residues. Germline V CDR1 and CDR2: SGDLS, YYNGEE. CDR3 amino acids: CASSVERGISDTQYF. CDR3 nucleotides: TGTGCCAGCAGCGTGGAGCGGGGGATCTCAGATACGCAGTATTTT. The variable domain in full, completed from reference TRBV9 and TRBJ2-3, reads DSGVTQTPKHLITATGQRVTLRCSPRSGDLSVYWYQQSLDQGLQFLIQYYNGEERAKGNILERFSAQQFPDLHSELNLSSLELGDSALYFCASSVERGISDTQYFGPGTRLTVL.

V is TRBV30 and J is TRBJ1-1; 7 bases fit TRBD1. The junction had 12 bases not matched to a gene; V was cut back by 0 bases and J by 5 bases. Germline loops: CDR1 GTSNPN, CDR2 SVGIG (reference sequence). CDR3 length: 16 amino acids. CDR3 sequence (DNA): TGTGCCTGGAGTGTACTCAGGGCACAGGGGTGGACTGAAGCTTTCTTT. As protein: CAWSVLRAQGWTEAFF. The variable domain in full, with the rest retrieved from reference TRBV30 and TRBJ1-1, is SQTIHQWPATLVQPVGSPLSLECTVEGTSNPNLYWYRQAAGRGLQLLFYSVGIGQISSEVPQNLSASRPQDRQFILSSKKLLLSDSGFYLCAWSVLRAQGWTEAFFGQGTRLTVV.

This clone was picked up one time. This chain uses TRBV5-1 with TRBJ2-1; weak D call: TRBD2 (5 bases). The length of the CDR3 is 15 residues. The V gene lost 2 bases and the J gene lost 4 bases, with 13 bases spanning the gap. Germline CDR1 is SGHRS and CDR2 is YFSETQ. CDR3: CASSFTLGLYNEQFF. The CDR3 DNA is TGCGCCAGCAGCTTCACACTAGGGTTATACAATGAGCAGTTCTTC.

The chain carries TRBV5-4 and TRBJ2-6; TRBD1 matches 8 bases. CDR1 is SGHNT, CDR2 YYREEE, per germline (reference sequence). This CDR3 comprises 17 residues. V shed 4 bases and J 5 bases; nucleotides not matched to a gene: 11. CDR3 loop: CASSHLTGTGRANVLTF. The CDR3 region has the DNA TGTGCCAGCAGCCATCTGACTGGGACAGGAAGGGCCAACGTCCTGACTTTC.

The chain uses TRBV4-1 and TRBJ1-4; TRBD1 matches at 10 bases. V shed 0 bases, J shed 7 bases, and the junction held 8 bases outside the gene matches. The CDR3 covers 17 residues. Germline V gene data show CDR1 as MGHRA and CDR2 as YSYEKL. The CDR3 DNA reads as TGCGCCAGCAGCCAAGACCTTCAAGGGACAGGGGCTGAAAAACTGTTTTTT. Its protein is CASSQDLQGTGAEKLFF.

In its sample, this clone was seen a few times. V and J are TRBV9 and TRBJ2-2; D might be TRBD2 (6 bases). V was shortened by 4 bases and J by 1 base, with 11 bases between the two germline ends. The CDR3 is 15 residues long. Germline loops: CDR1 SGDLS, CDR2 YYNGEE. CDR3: CASSPGLWNTGELFF. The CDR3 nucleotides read TGTGCCAGCAGCCCGGGACTCTGGAACACCGGGGAGCTGTTTTTT.

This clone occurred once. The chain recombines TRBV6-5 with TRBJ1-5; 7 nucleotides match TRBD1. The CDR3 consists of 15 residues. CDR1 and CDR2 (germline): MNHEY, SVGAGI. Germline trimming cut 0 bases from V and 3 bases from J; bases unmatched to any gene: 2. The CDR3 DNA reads TGTGCCAGCAGTTACTCGGGACAGCACAATCAGCCCCAGCATTTT. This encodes CASSYSGQHNQPQHF.

The CDR3 reads CASSQDPGLAASTDTQYF. In nucleotides, the CDR3 is TGCGCCAGCAGCCAAGACCCCGGACTAGCGGCCTCCACAGATACGCAGTATTTT. The V gene is TRBV4-3, the J gene TRBJ2-3, with 10 bases aligning to TRBD2. Germline assignment: CDR1 LGHNA and CDR2 YSLEER. The CDR3 runs to 18 residues. The ends lost 0 bases at V and 2 bases at J; junction bases unmatched: 8.

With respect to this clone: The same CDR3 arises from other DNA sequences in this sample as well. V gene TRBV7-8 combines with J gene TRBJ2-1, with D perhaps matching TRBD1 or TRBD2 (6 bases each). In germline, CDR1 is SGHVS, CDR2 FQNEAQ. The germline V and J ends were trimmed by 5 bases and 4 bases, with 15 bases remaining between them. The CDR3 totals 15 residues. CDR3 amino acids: CASSLGGGQYNEQFF. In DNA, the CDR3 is TGTGCCAGCAGCCTAGGGGGAGGCCAGTACAATGAGCAGTTCTTC.

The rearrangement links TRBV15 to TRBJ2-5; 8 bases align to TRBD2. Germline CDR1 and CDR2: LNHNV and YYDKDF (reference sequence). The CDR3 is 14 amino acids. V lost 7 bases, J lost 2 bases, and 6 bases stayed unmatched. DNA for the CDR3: TGTGCCACCAAGGCCCGGGGGGGACAAGAGACCCAGTACTTC. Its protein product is CATKARGGQETQYF.

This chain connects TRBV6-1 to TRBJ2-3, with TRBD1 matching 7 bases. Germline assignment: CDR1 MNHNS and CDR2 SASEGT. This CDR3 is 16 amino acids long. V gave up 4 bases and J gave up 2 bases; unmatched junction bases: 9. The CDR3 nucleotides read TGTGCCAGCAGTGCAGCAGGGGGAAGAGTCACAGATACGCAGTATTTT. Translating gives CASSAAGGRVTDTQYF.

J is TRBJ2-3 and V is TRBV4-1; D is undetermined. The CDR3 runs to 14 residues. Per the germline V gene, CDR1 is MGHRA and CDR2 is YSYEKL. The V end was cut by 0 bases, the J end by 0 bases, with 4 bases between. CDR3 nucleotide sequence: TGCGCCAGCAGCCAAGAGAGTAGCACAGATACGCAGTATTTT. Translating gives CASSQESSTDTQYF.

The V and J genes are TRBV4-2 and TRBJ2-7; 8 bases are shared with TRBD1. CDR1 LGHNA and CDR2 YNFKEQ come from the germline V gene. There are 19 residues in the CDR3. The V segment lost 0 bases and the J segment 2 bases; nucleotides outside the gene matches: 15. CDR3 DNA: TGTGCCAGCAGCCAAGATTTTGGGTGGGAGACAGGGGATACCTACGAGCAGTACTTC. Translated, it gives CASSQDFGWETGDTYEQYF.